The 23 T cell receptor beta chains below all came from one sample that was sequenced in a study of identical twins. TCRdb passed the 5' RACE reads through MiXCR, listing each CDR3 protein once. The sample has fewer than 500,000 distinct CDR3 sequences, roughly a quarter seen once. The sample also formed part of further work on T cells expressing NK-cell markers.

Sequencing was carried out using CD4+ T cells sorted from blood. The receptors shown here come from a woman younger than 30 in good health.

The V call is TRBV12-3 or TRBV12-4, the J call TRBJ1-5, with 7 bases aligning to TRBD1. The CDR3 runs 14 residues. The V and J ends lost 6 bases and 3 bases, in that order; junction bases with no gene match: 5. The CDR3 reads CASSPGTDNQPQHF. The CDR3 DNA follows: TGTGCCAGCAGCCCCGGGACAGACAATCAGCCCCAGCATTTT.

CDR3 in DNA: TGTGCCAGCAGTGATGGGTGGAATCAGCCCCAGCATTTT. It yields the protein CASSDGWNQPQHF. V gene TRBV25-1 combines with J gene TRBJ1-5; D unresolved. The V gene lost 3 bases and the J gene lost 4 bases, with 7 bases spanning the gap. This CDR3 is built from 13 residues. Per germline, CDR1 MGHDK and CDR2 SYGVNS.

The genes are TRBV7-9 and TRBJ1-2, with 10 bases aligning to TRBD1. V shed 7 bases and J 4 bases; nucleotides not matched to a gene: 12. CDR1 is SEHNR, CDR2 FQNEAQ, per germline (reference sequence). CDR3 length equals 16 residues. The CDR3 protein is CASNPGLRQGAYGYTF. CDR3 DNA sequence: TGTGCCAGCAACCCCGGGCTGCGACAGGGGGCCTATGGCTACACCTTC.

V gene TRBV9 combines with J gene TRBJ2-5; 8 positions match TRBD1. Trimming at V came to 3 bases and at J to 5 bases, leaving 9 bases not matched to a gene. Per germline, CDR1 SGDLS and CDR2 YYNGEE. The CDR3 runs 15 residues. This CDR3 is CASSGTGTEGETQYF. In DNA form, the CDR3 reads TGTGCCAGCAGCGGGACAGGGACGGAGGGGGAGACCCAGTACTTC.

A few counts support this clonotype. V usage is TRBV15 and J usage is TRBJ2-3; possibly TRBD2 for D (6 bases). V was trimmed by 0 bases and J by 0 bases, leaving 13 bases between them. The CDR3 covers 17 residues. Germline lookup yields CDR1 LNHNV and CDR2 YYDKDF (reference sequence). The CDR3 sequence: CATSRDQAGTSTDTQYF. The CDR3 DNA reads as TGTGCCACCAGCAGAGACCAGGCAGGGACTAGCACAGATACGCAGTATTTT.

V gene TRBV2 combines with J gene TRBJ2-1; no reliable D call. This CDR3 region has 10 residues. Per germline, CDR1 SNHLY and CDR2 FYNNEI. Trimming removed 8 bases at V and 6 bases at J, with 5 bases between. Here the CDR3 reads CASGPNEQFF. CDR3 DNA sequence: TGTGCCAGCGGACCCAATGAGCAGTTCTTC.

This chain joins TRBV6-1 and TRBJ1-1; 7 positions match TRBD1. Germline loops: CDR1 MNHNS, CDR2 SASEGT. The CDR3 runs 15 residues. The ends lost 7 bases at V and 4 bases at J; junction bases unmatched: 12. The CDR3 protein is CASNTNKGAFTEAFF. The CDR3 region has the DNA TGTGCCAGCAACACCAATAAGGGGGCGTTCACTGAAGCTTTCTTT.

The chain uses TRBV20-1 and TRBJ2-1, with D perhaps TRBD2 (6 bases). V was trimmed by 6 bases and J by 0 bases, leaving 12 bases between them. Germline loops: CDR1 DFQATT, CDR2 SNEGSKA (reference sequence). The CDR3 covers 14 residues. The CDR3: CSATGDSSYNEQFF. CDR3 DNA sequence: TGCAGTGCCACGGGGGACTCCTCCTACAATGAGCAGTTCTTC.

This clonotype was seen more than once but under ten times. The chain carries TRBV5-4 and TRBJ1-4; D call uncertain. Trimming took 1 base from V and 7 from J, leaving 5 bases between them. The CDR3 extends over 12 amino acids. Germline V gives CDR1 SGHNT, CDR2 YYREEE (reference sequence). The chain's CDR3 is CASSLPGEKLFF. In DNA form, the CDR3 reads TGTGCCAGCAGCTTGCCCGGTGAAAAACTGTTTTTT.

The CDR3 coding sequence is TGCAGCGTGGGAGAAGGGGTGAGTACCACTGAAGCTTTCTTT. Translated: CSVGEGVSTTEAFF. The gene calls are TRBV29-1 and TRBJ1-1; D may be TRBD1 (5 bases). CDR1 and CDR2 from the germline V gene are SQVTM and ANQGSEA. This CDR3 comprises 14 residues. Trimming stripped 6 bases from V and 4 bases from J, with 18 bases between.

The chain has TRBV12-3 or TRBV12-4 and TRBJ1-2; TRBD1 is a possible D gene (6 bases). The CDR3 is 13 residues long. Trimming cost V 4 bases and J 2 bases, with 8 bases left between them. CDR3 region: CASSYGQNYGYTF. CDR3 bases: TGTGCCAGCAGTTACGGACAGAACTATGGCTACACCTTC.

This clonotype has a handful of counts. This rearrangement joins TRBV5-1 to TRBJ2-3, with TRBD1 identical over 12 bases. V trimming: 3 bases; J trimming: 3 bases; junction bases outside the gene matches: 8. Per germline, CDR1 SGHRS and CDR2 YFSETQ. The CDR3 has 17 amino acids. CDR3 amino acids: CASSSAGTGGRTDTQYF. Written as DNA, the CDR3 is TGCGCCAGCAGCTCGGCCGGGACAGGGGGCCGGACAGATACGCAGTATTTT.

The chain links TRBV27 to TRBJ2-5; possible D gene TRBD2, 6 bases. Germline V gene sequence: CDR1 MNHEY, CDR2 SMNVEV (reference sequence). The CDR3 consists of 14 residues. Between the trimmed V and J ends, which lost 6 bases and 3 bases, there was a span of 14 bases. The CDR3 loop is CASSPGGRKETQYF. CDR3 sequence (DNA): TGTGCCAGCAGCCCTGGGGGGAGAAAAGAGACCCAGTACTTC.

In this sample, this clonotype turned up a few times. The chain is built from TRBV18 and TRBJ2-1, with 7 bases lining up with TRBD1. This CDR3 has 16 residues. Germline V gives CDR1 KGHSH, CDR2 LQKENI. The ends lost 3 bases at V and 0 bases at J; junction bases unmatched: 5. The DNA of the CDR3 is TGTGCCAGCTCACCCCTCCGGGACAGCTCCTACAATGAGCAGTTCTTC. It is translated as CASSPLRDSSYNEQFF.

This clonotype was picked up a small number of times. V and J are TRBV3-1 and TRBJ1-2; D is unclear. V was shortened by 1 base and J by 2 bases, with 14 bases between the two germline ends. CDR1 is LGHDT and CDR2 is YNNKEL in the germline V gene (reference sequence). The CDR3 is 16 residues long. The CDR3 loop is CASSQGWTLGNYGYTF. The CDR3 DNA is TGTGCCAGCAGCCAAGGGTGGACCCTCGGCAACTATGGCTACACCTTC. Drawing the rest from reference TRBV3-1 and TRBJ1-2, the complete variable domain is DTAVSQTPKYLVTQMGNDKSIKCEQNLGHDTMYWYKQDSKKFLKIMFSYNNKELIINETVPNRFSPKSPDKAHLNLHINSLELGDSAVYFCASSQGWTLGNYGYTFGSGTRLTVV.

This clonotype has just a few counts. The J gene is TRBJ2-3, the V gene TRBV29-1, with 8 bases that match TRBD2. The CDR3 runs 12 residues. The V gene end was trimmed by 7 bases and the J gene end by 9 bases; junction bases not matched to a gene: 9. Per the germline V gene, CDR1 is SQVTM and CDR2 is ANQGSEA. In DNA form, the CDR3 reads TGCAGCGGGGGGACTAGTTCAGCCACGCAGTATTTT. Residues: CSGGTSSATQYF.

This clonotype was seen only a few times. The chain recombines TRBV5-1 with TRBJ2-7; possibly TRBD1 for D (6 bases). The germline V gene encodes CDR1 SGHRS and CDR2 YFSETQ. This CDR3 spans 14 amino acids. Trimming pared 4 bases from V and 3 bases from J, leaving 14 bases between. CDR3 loop: CASSPTTGYYEQYF. The DNA of the CDR3 is TGCGCCAGCAGCCCAACGACAGGCTACTACGAGCAGTACTTC.

The sample holds a few counts of this clonotype. The V call is TRBV14, the J call TRBJ1-1; the D gene is possibly TRBD1 (5 bases). The V gene's germline CDR1 is SGHDN and CDR2 FVKESK. Deletions cut 5 bases from V and 4 bases from J, with 8 bases between. This CDR3 has 12 amino acids. CDR3 sequence reads: CASSKRGTEAFF. As DNA, the CDR3 is TGTGCCAGCAGCAAGAGGGGCACTGAAGCTTTCTTT.

CDR3 in DNA: TGCAGTGCTAGAATGGGGGGAGGGCCTCATGAGCAGTTCTTC. Its translation is CSARMGGGPHEQFF. V is TRBV20-1 and J is TRBJ2-1; 7 nucleotides match TRBD2. Germline V gene lookup returns CDR1 DFQATT and CDR2 SNEGSKA (reference sequence). This CDR3 region has 14 residues. With V trimmed by 2 bases and J by 8 bases, 9 bases remained unmatched.

This clonotype was seen more than once but under ten times. The gene calls are TRBV7-9 and TRBJ2-3; 7 bases are a match to TRBD1. Looked up from germline, CDR1 is SEHNR and CDR2 is FQNEAQ (reference sequence). V gave up 5 bases and J gave up 5 bases; unmatched junction bases: 7. The CDR3 runs to 14 residues. The CDR3 DNA follows: TGTGCCAGCAGCCTGAGGGGGCTTGGAGATACGCAGTATTTT. Its translation: CASSLRGLGDTQYF. Based on the CDR3 plus reference TRBV7-9 and TRBJ2-3, the full variable domain is DTGVSQNPRHKITKRGQNVTFRCDPISEHNRLYWYRQTLGQGPEFLTYFQNEAQLEKSRLLSDRFSAERPKGSFSTLEIQRTEQGDSAMYLCASSLRGLGDTQYFGPGTRLTVL.

J is TRBJ2-3 and V is TRBV29-1; a possible D gene is TRBD1 (5 bases). Trimming pared 4 bases from V and 8 bases from J, leaving 13 bases between. The CDR3 is made up of 12 amino acids. Germline-derived CDR1 and CDR2 are SQVTM and ANQGSEA. The CDR3 coding sequence is TGCAGCGTTGGGTCAGGGTCCAGTACGCAGTATTTT. This gives the protein CSVGSGSSTQYF.

There are many counts of this clonotype. The chain joins TRBV20-1 to TRBJ1-1; no firm D call. The CDR3 length is 13 residues. The V and J ends lost 5 bases and 5 bases respectively, with 15 bases between them. Germline V gene lookup returns CDR1 DFQATT and CDR2 SNEGSKA (reference sequence). In DNA form, the CDR3 reads TGCAGTGCTCCCAAGGACCCCCAGACTGAAGCTTTCTTT. Amino acid sequence: CSAPKDPQTEAFF.

J is TRBJ2-1 and V is TRBV6-4, with no clear D. Germline CDR1 reads MRHNA; CDR2 reads SNTAGT. Trimming took off 0 bases at V and 8 bases at J, with 8 bases between the two ends. This CDR3 is built from 13 residues. CDR3: CASSDSGMHEQFF. The CDR3 DNA reads as TGTGCCAGCAGTGACTCAGGGATGCATGAGCAGTTCTTC.